This TCR beta chain was retrieved from a study of beta chain features in type 1 diabetes. Whole-study results and caveats: For TCRB rearrangement, an influence of HLA type remained unresolved here. For Type 1 diabetes patients, all four CD4+ subsets carried TCRB CDR3s that were moderately but significantly shorter. Cells with high TCR expression could be over-represented by cDNA sequencing. TCRB repertoires of naive, central memory and Treg cells appeared more similar among patients than among healthy donors.

cDNA synthesis used the whole RNA isolate, giving expressed TCRB sequences. The method was immunoSEQ multiplex PCR; TCRdb's version includes in-frame clones alone and lacks a portion of them. The profile shows about 660,000 clones, 11% to 15% of them singletons. Germline V gives CDR1 SGHTA, CDR2 FQGNSA. The CDR3 spans 14 residues. V trimming: 4 bases; J trimming: 3 bases; junction bases outside the gene matches: 6. On this clone itself: The antigen remains undetermined.

This receptor was identified in a man between 18 and 29 years old with type 1 diabetes. Sequencing used naive CD4+ T cells from blood. The rearrangement joins TRBV7-2 to TRBJ2-7; 7 nucleotides line up with TRBD1. For the CDR3, the DNA is TGTGCCAGCAGCTCCGGGACAGCATACTACGAGCAGTACTTC. Its protein is CASSSGTAYYEQYF.